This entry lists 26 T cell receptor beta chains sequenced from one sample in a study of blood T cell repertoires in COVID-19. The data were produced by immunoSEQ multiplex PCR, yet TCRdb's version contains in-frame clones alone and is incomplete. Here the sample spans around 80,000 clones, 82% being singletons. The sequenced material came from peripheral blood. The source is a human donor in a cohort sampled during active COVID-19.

The CDR3 DNA reads TGTGCCAGCAGCCGTGACAGGGGTCAGCCCCAGCATTTT. Encoded protein: CASSRDRGQPQHF. The chain joins TRBV7-2 to TRBJ1-5, with 8 positions matching TRBD1. The CDR3 consists of 13 residues. Germline V CDR1 and CDR2: SGHTA, FQGNSA. With 5 bases clipped from V and 6 bases from J, the junction kept 3 bases outside the gene matches.

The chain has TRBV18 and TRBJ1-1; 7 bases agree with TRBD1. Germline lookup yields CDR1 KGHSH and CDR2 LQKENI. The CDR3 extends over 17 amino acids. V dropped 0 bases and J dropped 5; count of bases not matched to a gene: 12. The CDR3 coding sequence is TGTGCCAGCTCACCACCGAGATCGGGACAGATAGTAACTGAAGCTTTCTTT. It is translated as CASSPPRSGQIVTEAFF.

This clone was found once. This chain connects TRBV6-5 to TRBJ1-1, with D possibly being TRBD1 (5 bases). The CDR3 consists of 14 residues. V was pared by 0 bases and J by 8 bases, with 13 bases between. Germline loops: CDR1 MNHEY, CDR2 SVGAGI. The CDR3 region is CASSYSPTGGEAFF. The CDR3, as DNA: TGTGCCAGCAGTTACTCCCCGACGGGGGGGGAAGCTTTCTTT.

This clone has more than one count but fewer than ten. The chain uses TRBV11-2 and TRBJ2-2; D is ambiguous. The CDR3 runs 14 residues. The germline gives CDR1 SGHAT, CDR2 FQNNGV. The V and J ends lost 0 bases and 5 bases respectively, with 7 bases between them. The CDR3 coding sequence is TGTGCCAGCAGCTTAGAGCTATTGACCGGGGAGCTGTTTTTT. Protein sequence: CASSLELLTGELFF.

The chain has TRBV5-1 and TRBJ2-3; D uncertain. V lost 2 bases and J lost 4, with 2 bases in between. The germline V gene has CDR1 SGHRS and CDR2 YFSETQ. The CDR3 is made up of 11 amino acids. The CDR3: CASSFADTQYF. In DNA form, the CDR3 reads TGCGCCAGCAGCTTCGCAGATACGCAGTATTTT.

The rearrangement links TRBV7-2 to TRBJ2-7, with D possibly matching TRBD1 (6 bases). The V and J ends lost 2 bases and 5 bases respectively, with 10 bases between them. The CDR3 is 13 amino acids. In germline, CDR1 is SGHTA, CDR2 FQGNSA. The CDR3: CASSLIQGNEQYF. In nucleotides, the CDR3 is TGTGCCAGCAGCTTAATACAGGGTAACGAGCAGTACTTC.

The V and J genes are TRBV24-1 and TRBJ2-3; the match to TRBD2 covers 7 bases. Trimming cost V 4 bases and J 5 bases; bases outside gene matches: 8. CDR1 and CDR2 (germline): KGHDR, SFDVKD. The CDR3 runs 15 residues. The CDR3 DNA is TGTGCCACCAGTGACCCGGGGCGGGGGAAAGATACGCAGTATTTT. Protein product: CATSDPGRGKDTQYF.

The CDR3 protein is CASSSGRVGNTIYF. The CDR3 nucleotides are TGTGCCAGCAGTTCAGGGAGGGTTGGAAACACCATATATTTT. The chain is built from TRBV6-5 and TRBJ1-3, with D perhaps TRBD1 (5 bases). Germline assignment: CDR1 MNHEY and CDR2 SVGAGI. The CDR3 covers 14 residues. Trimming shortened V by 4 bases and J by 3 bases, and 10 bases separated the two germline ends.

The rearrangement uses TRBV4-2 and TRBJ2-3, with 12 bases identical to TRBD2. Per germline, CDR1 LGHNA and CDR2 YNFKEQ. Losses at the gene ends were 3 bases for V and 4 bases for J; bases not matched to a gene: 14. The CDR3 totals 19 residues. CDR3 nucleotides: TGTGCCAGCAGCCATAATACCCCCTCTCTAGCGGGGGGGCCAGATACGCAGTATTTT. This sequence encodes CASSHNTPSLAGGPDTQYF.

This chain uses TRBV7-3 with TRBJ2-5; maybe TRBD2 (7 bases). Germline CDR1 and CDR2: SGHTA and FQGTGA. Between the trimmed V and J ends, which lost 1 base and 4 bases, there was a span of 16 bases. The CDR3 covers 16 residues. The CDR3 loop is CASSLIGGGAGETQYF. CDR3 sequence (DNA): TGTGCCAGCAGCTTAATTGGTGGGGGGGCCGGAGAGACCCAGTACTTC.

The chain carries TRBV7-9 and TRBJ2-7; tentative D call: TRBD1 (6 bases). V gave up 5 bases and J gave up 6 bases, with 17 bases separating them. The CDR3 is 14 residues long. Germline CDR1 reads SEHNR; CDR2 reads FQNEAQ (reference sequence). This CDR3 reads CASSATVGAGEQYF. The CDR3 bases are TGTGCCAGCAGCGCGACCGTGGGGGCTGGCGAGCAGTACTTC.

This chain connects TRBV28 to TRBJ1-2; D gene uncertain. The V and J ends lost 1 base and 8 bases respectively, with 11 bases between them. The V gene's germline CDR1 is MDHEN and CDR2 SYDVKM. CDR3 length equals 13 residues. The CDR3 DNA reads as TGTGCCAGCAGTTTATTAGTGGGCCAAGGCTACACCTTC. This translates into CASSLLVGQGYTF.

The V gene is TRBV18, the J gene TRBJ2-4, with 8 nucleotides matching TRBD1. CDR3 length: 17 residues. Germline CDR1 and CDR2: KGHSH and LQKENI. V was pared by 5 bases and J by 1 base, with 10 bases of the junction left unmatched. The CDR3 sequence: CASSLGSGGAAKNIQYF. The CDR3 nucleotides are TGTGCCAGCTCATTAGGCTCAGGGGGCGCGGCCAAAAACATTCAGTACTTC.

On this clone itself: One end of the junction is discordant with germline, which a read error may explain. The CDR3 sequence is CASSLGPSGGGTDTQYF. The CDR3, as DNA: TGTGCTAGCAGCTTAGGACCCTCGGGGGGAGGCACAGATACGCAGTATTTT. J is TRBJ2-3 and V is TRBV7-7, with 7 bases that match TRBD2. The CDR3 extends over 17 amino acids. Germline-derived CDR1 and CDR2 are SSHAT and FNYEAQ (reference sequence).

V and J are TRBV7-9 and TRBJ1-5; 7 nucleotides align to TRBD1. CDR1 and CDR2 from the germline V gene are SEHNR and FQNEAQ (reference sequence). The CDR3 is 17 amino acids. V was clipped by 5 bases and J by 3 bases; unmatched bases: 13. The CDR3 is CASSTKPRDSLNQPQHF. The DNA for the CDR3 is TGTGCCAGCAGCACGAAACCCCGGGACAGCCTCAATCAGCCCCAGCATTTT. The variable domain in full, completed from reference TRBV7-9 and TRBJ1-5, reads DTGVSQNPRHKITKRGQNVTFRCDPISEHNRLYWYRQTLGQGPEFLTYFQNEAQLEKSRLLSDRFSAERPKGSFSTLEIQRTEQGDSAMYLCASSTKPRDSLNQPQHFGDGTRLSIL.

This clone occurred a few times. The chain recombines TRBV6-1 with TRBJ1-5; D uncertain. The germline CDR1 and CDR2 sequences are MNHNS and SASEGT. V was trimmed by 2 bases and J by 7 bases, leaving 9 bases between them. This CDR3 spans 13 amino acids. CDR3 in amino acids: CASSEHGWQPQHF. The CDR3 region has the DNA TGTGCCAGCAGTGAACACGGTTGGCAGCCCCAGCATTTT.

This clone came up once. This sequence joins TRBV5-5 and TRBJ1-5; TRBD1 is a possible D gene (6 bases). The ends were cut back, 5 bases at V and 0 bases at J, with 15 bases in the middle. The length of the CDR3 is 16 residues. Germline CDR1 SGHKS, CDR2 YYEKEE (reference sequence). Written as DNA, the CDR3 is TGTGCCAGCAGTCCCGGACAGTTCCTTAGCAATCAGCCCCAGCATTTT. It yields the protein CASSPGQFLSNQPQHF.

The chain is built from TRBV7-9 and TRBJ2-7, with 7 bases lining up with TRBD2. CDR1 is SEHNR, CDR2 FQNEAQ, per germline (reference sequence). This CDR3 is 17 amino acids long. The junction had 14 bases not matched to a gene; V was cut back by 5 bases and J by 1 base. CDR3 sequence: CASSDTVSPGGSYEQYF. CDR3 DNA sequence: TGTGCCAGCAGCGATACCGTTTCGCCGGGGGGTTCCTACGAGCAGTACTTC.

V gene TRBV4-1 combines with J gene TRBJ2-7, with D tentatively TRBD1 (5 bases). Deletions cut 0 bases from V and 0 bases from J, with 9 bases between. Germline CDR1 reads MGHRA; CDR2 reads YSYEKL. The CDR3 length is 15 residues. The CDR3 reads CASSQDPGISYEQYF. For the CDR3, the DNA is TGCGCCAGCAGCCAAGATCCAGGGATCTCCTACGAGCAGTACTTC.

Here the CDR3 reads CASSVTSGGHNEQFF. CDR3 nucleotide sequence: TGTGCCAGCAGCGTGACTAGCGGGGGACACAATGAGCAGTTCTTC. The chain links TRBV9 to TRBJ2-1; 12 bases fit TRBD2. Trimming removed 2 bases from V and 5 bases from J; junction bases left unmatched: 2. The CDR3 runs to 15 residues. The germline V gene encodes CDR1 SGDLS and CDR2 YYNGEE.

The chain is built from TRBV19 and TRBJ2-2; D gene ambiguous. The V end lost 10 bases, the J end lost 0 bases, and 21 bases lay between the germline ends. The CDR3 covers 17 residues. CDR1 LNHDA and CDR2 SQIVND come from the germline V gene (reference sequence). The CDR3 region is CATTPLGQASNTGELFF. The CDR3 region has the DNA TGTGCCACCACCCCCCTTGGGCAGGCGTCGAACACCGGGGAGCTGTTTTTT.

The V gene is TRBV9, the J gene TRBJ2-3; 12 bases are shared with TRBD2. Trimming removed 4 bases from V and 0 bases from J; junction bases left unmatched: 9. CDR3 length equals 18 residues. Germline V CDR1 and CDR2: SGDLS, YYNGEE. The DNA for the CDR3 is TGTGCCAGCAGCCCCCGGCTAGCGGGGGGGCTTAGCACAGATACGCAGTATTTT. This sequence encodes CASSPRLAGGLSTDTQYF.

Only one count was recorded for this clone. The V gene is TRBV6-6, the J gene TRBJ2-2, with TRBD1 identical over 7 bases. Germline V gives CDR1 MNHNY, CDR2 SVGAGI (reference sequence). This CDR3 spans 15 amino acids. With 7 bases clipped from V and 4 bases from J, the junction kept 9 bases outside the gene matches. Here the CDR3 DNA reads TGTGCCAGCACTAAGGGACAGTGGGTCACCGGGGAGCTGTTTTTT. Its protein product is CASTKGQWVTGELFF.

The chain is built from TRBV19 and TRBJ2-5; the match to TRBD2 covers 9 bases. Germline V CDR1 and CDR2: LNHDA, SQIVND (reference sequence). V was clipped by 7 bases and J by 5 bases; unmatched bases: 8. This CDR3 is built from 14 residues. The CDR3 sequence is CASTPTSGAETQYF. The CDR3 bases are TGTGCCAGTACCCCGACTAGCGGTGCGGAGACCCAGTACTTC.

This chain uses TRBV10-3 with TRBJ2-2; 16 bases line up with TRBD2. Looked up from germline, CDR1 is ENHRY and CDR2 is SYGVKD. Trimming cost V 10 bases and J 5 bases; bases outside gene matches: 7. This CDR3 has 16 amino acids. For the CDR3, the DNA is TGTGCCACCACCGGGACTAGCGGGGGGGCTACCGGGGAGCTGTTTTTT. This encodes CATTGTSGGATGELFF.

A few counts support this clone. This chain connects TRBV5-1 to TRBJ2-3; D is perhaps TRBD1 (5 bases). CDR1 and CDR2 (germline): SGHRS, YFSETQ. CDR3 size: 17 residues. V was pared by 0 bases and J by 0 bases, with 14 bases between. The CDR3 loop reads CASSLATASTSTDTQYF. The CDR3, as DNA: TGCGCCAGCAGCTTGGCGACAGCATCCACTAGCACAGATACGCAGTATTTT.